These T cell receptor beta chains were read from a single sample in a study of T cell responses to AZD1222 COVID-19 vaccine. Profiled with immunoSEQ multiplex PCR; TCRdb holds only in-frame clones, not every one. The profile shows 200,000 to 250,000 clones, roughly 94% of them singletons. The material sequenced was peripheral blood, taken 28 days after the second dose of the MenACWY control vaccine. The receptors were gathered from an adult who received the MenACWY meningococcal vaccine as a control. The conserved cysteine and the conserved F or W are not part of the CDR3 here.

cdr3_length,v_call,j_call,cdr3_aa
13,TRBV28,TRBJ1-2,ASSPSLRGHYGYT
14,TRBV5-1,TRBJ1-6,ASSSGSDRSNSPLH
13,TRBV6-5,TRBJ1-3,ASSNRRGAGNTIY
11,TRBV7-9,TRBJ1-4,ASSTGTPEKLF
11,TRBV9,TRBJ1-2,ASSVQGVEGYT
12,TRBV7-2,TRBJ1-1,ASSVPTVRTEAF
12,TRBV6-2/TRBV6-3,TRBJ2-4,ASSSRSMGDIQY
12,TRBV7-9,TRBJ2-7,ASSFNREWYEQY
10,TRBV6-5,TRBJ1-1,ASSYGGGEAF
14,TRBV28,TRBJ1-5,ASSSTGGFSNQPQH
17,TRBV7-9,TRBJ1-2,ASSLGWLADGQGGYGYT
15,TRBV18,TRBJ2-5,ASSPRASGGHEETQY
13,TRBV19,TRBJ1-5,ASSIRGGSDQPQH
12,TRBV3-1/TRBV3-2,TRBJ1-6,ASSRSGDDSPLH
13,TRBV6-5,TRBJ2-7,ASSSGATENYEQY
10,TRBV3-1/TRBV3-2,TRBJ2-5,ASSSVGETQY
13,TRBV19,TRBJ2-1,ASRAGTISYNEQF
13,TRBV5-1,TRBJ1-6,ASSSGQILNSPLH
9,TRBV28,TRBJ2-1,ASSLFDEQF
12,TRBV5-3,TRBJ2-4,ARSPRRDSFIQY
15,TRBV3-1/TRBV3-2,TRBJ2-3,ASSRTPSGGLTDTQY
10,TRBV12-3/TRBV12-4,TRBJ2-3,ASSLYLTRRY
13,TRBV27,TRBJ2-7,ASSLVGVGSYEQY
12,TRBV2,TRBJ1-1,ASRPRAPLTEAF
11,TRBV6-5,TRBJ1-2,ASSPGGGHGYT
12,TRBV28,TRBJ2-7,ASSLMSGDYEQY